This paragraph covers one TCR beta chain sequence. A J-beta primer mix and a sample-barcoded 5' primer were used in a second PCR of roughly 7 to 12 cycles. TCRdb fed the 5' RACE reads into MiXCR, producing one record per CDR3 protein. This sample has under 1 million distinct CDR3 sequences, with roughly 44% found just once. The source of the sample is a study of blood T cells in healthy people across ages. Sequenced input: blood. The TCR sequence derives from a man aged 55-75 years in good health.

This chain's CDR3 is CASSQDETGTLSGYTF. CDR3 in DNA: TGCGCCAGCAGCCAAGACGAGACAGGAACATTGAGTGGCTACACCTTC. The chain carries TRBV4-3 and TRBJ1-2; a weak D match, TRBD1 (6 bases). Germline V gives CDR1 LGHNA, CDR2 YSLEER. V lost 0 bases and J 7 bases, leaving 18 bases between the germline ends. The CDR3 has 16 amino acids.